Presented here are 29 T cell receptor beta chains from one specimen sequenced in a study of neurological immune-mediated disorders. Each CDR3 protein gets one entry after TCRdb re-called the 5' RACE reads with MiXCR. The data hold about 38,000 distinct CDR3 sequences, with around 5% observed a single time. Sequenced: CD4+ T cells from blood. All receptors derive from a man aged 18 to 35 in good health.

This clonotype was counted ten times or more. The J gene is TRBJ2-3, the V gene TRBV11-2, with D unresolved. Germline values: CDR1 SGHAT, CDR2 FQNNGV. The ends were cut back, 2 bases at V and 4 bases at J, with 4 bases in the middle. This CDR3 has 12 amino acids. This CDR3 is CASSLIADTQYF. DNA for the CDR3: TGTGCCAGCAGCTTAATTGCAGATACGCAGTATTTT.

There are many counts of this clonotype. This chain uses TRBV6-5 with TRBJ2-6; D might be TRBD1 (5 bases). The CDR3 consists of 16 residues. The ends were cut back, 5 bases at V and 1 base at J, with 12 bases in the middle. CDR1 MNHEY and CDR2 SVGAGI come from the germline V gene. CDR3 region: CASSQIRQSGANVLTF. As DNA, the CDR3 is TGTGCCAGCAGTCAGATACGACAGTCTGGGGCCAACGTCCTGACTTTC.

V and J are TRBV10-2 and TRBJ2-2, with TRBD2 identical over 7 bases. Germline V gene data show CDR1 as WSHSY and CDR2 as SAAADI. The CDR3 is made up of 13 amino acids. In DNA, the CDR3 is TGCGTCACCGGAGCGGGGAGTACCGGGGAGCTGTTTTTT. It is translated as CVTGAGSTGELFF.

The table lists this clonotype with many counts. The chain employs TRBV5-5 and TRBJ2-1, with D possibly TRBD1 on 6 matching bases. CDR1 and CDR2 (germline): SGHKS, YYEKEE (reference sequence). The CDR3 extends over 18 amino acids. V was cut by 2 bases and J by 2 bases, with 20 bases left in between. The DNA for the CDR3 is TGTGCCAGCAGCTTTCGTTTTACAGGGTCCGATCCCTACAATGAGCAGTTCTTC. This translates into CASSFRFTGSDPYNEQFF.

This clonotype was found many times. The CDR3 loop reads CASSLESGTTYGYTF. The DNA for the CDR3 is TGTGCCAGCAGCTTGGAATCGGGGACGACCTATGGCTACACCTTC. The chain couples TRBV5-5 to TRBJ1-2; D is perhaps TRBD1 (5 bases). Germline assignment: CDR1 SGHKS and CDR2 YYEKEE (reference sequence). V lost 0 bases, J lost 4 bases, and 13 bases lay in between. The CDR3 totals 15 residues.

This clonotype was counted many times. The DNA for the CDR3 is TGTGCCAGCAGCCAGTCGGCAGCATATACGGACACCGGGGAGCTGTTTTTT. It specifies CASSQSAAYTDTGELFF. The V call is TRBV4-2, the J call TRBJ2-2; D not certain. V lost 3 bases and J 3 bases, leaving 17 bases between the germline ends. The germline gives CDR1 LGHNA, CDR2 YNFKEQ. CDR3 length: 17 amino acids.

This clonotype was picked up many times. The J gene is TRBJ2-7, the V gene TRBV6-1; tentatively, D is TRBD1 (6 bases). CDR1 MNHNS and CDR2 SASEGT come from the germline V gene. V was pared by 6 bases and J by 3 bases, with 9 bases between. This CDR3 spans 12 amino acids. In DNA, the CDR3 is TGTGCCAGCAGCCAGGGGTTCTACGAGCAGTACTTC. Protein sequence: CASSQGFYEQYF.

This clonotype came up many times. This chain connects TRBV20-1 to TRBJ2-5, with 7 bases matching TRBD2. Trimming cost V 5 bases and J 4 bases; bases outside gene matches: 13. This CDR3 is 15 amino acids long. Germline-derived CDR1 and CDR2 are DFQATT and SNEGSKA (reference sequence). The CDR3 DNA reads TGCAGTGCTGGGACTAACCAAAATCAATTAGAGACCCAGTACTTC. Translated, it gives CSAGTNQNQLETQYF.

Ten or more counts support this clonotype. The rearrangement links TRBV5-6 to TRBJ2-2; TRBD2 might be the D (6 bases). CDR1 SGHDT and CDR2 YYEEEE come from the germline V gene. This CDR3 is 17 amino acids long. V was shortened by 5 bases and J by 3 bases, with 20 bases between the two germline ends. CDR3 residues: CASSFTPGAKDTGELFF. CDR3 bases: TGTGCCAGCAGTTTTACTCCGGGAGCAAAGGACACCGGGGAGCTGTTTTTT. The entire variable domain, with the rest obtained from reference TRBV5-6 and TRBJ2-2, is as follows: DAGVTQSPTHLIKTRGQQVTLRCSPKSGHDTVSWYQQALGQGPQFIFQYYEEEERQRGNFPDRFSGHQFPNYSSELNVNALLLGDSALYLCASSFTPGAKDTGELFFGEGSRLTVL.

This clonotype occurred many times. In DNA form, the CDR3 reads TGTGCCAGCAGTTTCTCCGGGTATGGCTACACCTTC. Amino acid sequence: CASSFSGYGYTF. The chain combines TRBV12-3 or TRBV12-4 with TRBJ1-2; D not certain. V was clipped by 3 bases and J by 5 bases, with 7 bases between them. The CDR3 covers 12 residues.

In its sample, this clonotype was seen many times. As DNA, the CDR3 is TGTGCCAGCAGCCGGGGGGGGTTGGAGACCCAGTACTTC. Translated, it gives CASSRGGLETQYF. The chain joins TRBV6-2 or TRBV6-3 to TRBJ2-5, with 8 positions matching TRBD2. Trimming took 6 bases from V and 5 from J; bases not matched to a gene: 5. CDR1 is MNHEY and CDR2 is SVGEGT in the germline V gene. The CDR3 contains 13 residues.

This clonotype was seen at least ten times. The gene calls are TRBV5-1 and TRBJ2-1; 9 nucleotides match TRBD2. CDR3 length: 18 amino acids. Germline-derived CDR1 and CDR2 are SGHRS and YFSETQ. Unmatched junction bases numbered 7, after V lost 0 bases and J lost 0 bases. The CDR3 loop is CASSLGRAGGYSYNEQFF. The CDR3 DNA reads TGCGCCAGCAGCTTGGGGAGAGCGGGGGGTTACTCCTACAATGAGCAGTTCTTC.

This clonotype occurred many times. The chain links TRBV7-2 to TRBJ2-1, with D unresolved. The CDR3 totals 13 residues. Germline V gene sequence: CDR1 SGHTA, CDR2 FQGNSA. V was shortened by 5 bases and J by 3 bases, with 8 bases between the two germline ends. The DNA for the CDR3 is TGTGCCAGCAGCAGGGCGAGCTACAATGAGCAGTTCTTC. This codes for CASSRASYNEQFF.

This clonotype was recorded many times. The chain recombines TRBV12-3 or TRBV12-4 with TRBJ2-1; 9 nucleotides align to TRBD2. The CDR3 has 15 residues. The V and J ends lost 5 bases and 6 bases, in that order; junction bases with no gene match: 8. In nucleotides, the CDR3 is TGTGCCAGCAGTAACAGACTAGCGGAAACCAATGAGCAGTTCTTC. This codes for CASSNRLAETNEQFF.

This clonotype has at least ten counts. The chain couples TRBV2 to TRBJ1-1; D call uncertain. This CDR3 contains 16 residues. Trimming pared 6 bases from V and 2 bases from J, leaving 19 bases between. Germline V gene sequence: CDR1 SNHLY, CDR2 FYNNEI. Written as DNA, the CDR3 is TGTGCCAGCAGCGACGTCGCCCCTATGGGTAACACTGAAGCTTTCTTT. Encoded protein: CASSDVAPMGNTEAFF.

This clonotype appeared many times. The chain is built from TRBV6-5 and TRBJ2-1; 7 bases map to TRBD2. The germline V gene encodes CDR1 MNHEY and CDR2 SVGAGI. The V segment lost 6 bases and the J segment 6 bases; nucleotides outside the gene matches: 11. This CDR3 has 15 amino acids. Written as DNA, the CDR3 is TGTGCCAGCAGAAACTCATGGGGGGGTCGCAATGAGCAGTTCTTC. Translated: CASRNSWGGRNEQFF.

Worth noting for this clonotype: A read error may explain this, as a much larger clone is one base away. The chain uses TRBV7-2 and TRBJ2-1; the match to TRBD2 covers 7 bases. The CDR3 is made up of 22 amino acids. Germline values: CDR1 SGHTA, CDR2 FQGNSA. V lost 5 bases to trimming and J lost 2 bases; unmatched junction nucleotides: 27. DNA of the CDR3: TGTGCCAGCAGCCATCCTTCCCTCCCCGGCTCGGGAGCGGGGATTACCTACAATGAGCAGTTCTTC. Residues: CASSHPSLPGSGAGITYNEQFF.

This clonotype appeared many times. The genes are TRBV20-1 and TRBJ2-5; no definite D call. Trimming shortened V by 2 bases and J by 2 bases, and 9 bases separated the two germline ends. This CDR3 comprises 13 residues. CDR1 and CDR2 from the germline V gene are DFQATT and SNEGSKA (reference sequence). Written as DNA, the CDR3 is TGCAGTGCTAGACTTCGCCAGCAAGAGACCCAGTACTTC. Translation gives CSARLRQQETQYF.

The CDR3 nucleotides are TGCAGTGCTAGAGGGACAGCAGAAGTTGGGTCCTACAATGAGCAGTTCTTC. It is translated as CSARGTAEVGSYNEQFF. The genes are TRBV20-1 and TRBJ2-1, with D possibly TRBD1 on 6 matching bases. Trimming took off 1 base at V and 1 base at J, with 17 bases between the two ends. The germline gives CDR1 DFQATT, CDR2 SNEGSKA (reference sequence). The CDR3 extends over 17 amino acids.

This clonotype was recorded many times. This rearrangement joins TRBV5-1 to TRBJ2-5; D is possibly TRBD1 (5 bases). The CDR3 has 14 amino acids. CDR1 is SGHRS and CDR2 is YFSETQ in the germline V gene. Trimming cost V 0 bases and J 4 bases, with 10 bases left between them. This CDR3 reads CASSLGPGLETQYF. The CDR3 nucleotides are TGCGCCAGCAGCTTGGGGCCAGGGTTAGAGACCCAGTACTTC.

This clonotype occurred many times. The chain has TRBV19 and TRBJ1-1; possibly TRBD1 for D (5 bases). From germline, CDR1 is LNHDA and CDR2 SQIVND (reference sequence). V lost 1 base and J 1 base, leaving 13 bases between the germline ends. CDR3 length: 16 amino acids. The CDR3 protein is CASSIVGEVTNTEAFF. The DNA for the CDR3 is TGTGCCAGTAGTATAGTGGGGGAGGTGACGAACACTGAAGCTTTCTTT.

Ten or more counts support this clonotype. The CDR3 region is CASTVGWGQPQHF. For the CDR3, the DNA is TGTGCCAGCACCGTAGGATGGGGTCAGCCCCAGCATTTT. The chain employs TRBV12-3 or TRBV12-4 and TRBJ1-5; D call uncertain. V lost 7 bases and J lost 6, with 13 bases in between. The CDR3 is 13 residues long.

This clonotype was detected many times. The chain links TRBV20-1 to TRBJ1-2; no clear D. The germline V gene has CDR1 DFQATT and CDR2 SNEGSKA (reference sequence). V was cut by 1 base and J by 6 bases, with 9 bases left in between. This CDR3 is built from 12 residues. CDR3 nucleotide sequence: TGCAGTGCTAGAGGATATGTGGATGGCTACACCTTC. It specifies CSARGYVDGYTF.

The rearrangement joins TRBV18 to TRBJ1-1; 7 bases agree with TRBD1. The CDR3 contains 17 residues. Germline V lookup: CDR1 KGHSH, CDR2 LQKENI. Losses at the gene ends were 6 bases for V and 5 bases for J; bases not matched to a gene: 18. CDR3 nucleotide sequence: TGTGCCAGCTCTCGGTTGAGAGGTACAGGGGCGGGAACTGAAGCTTTCTTT. Translating it yields CASSRLRGTGAGTEAFF.

This clonotype occurred many times. The chain couples TRBV3-1 to TRBJ1-2; 7 bases map to TRBD1. The CDR3 totals 14 residues. Germline loops: CDR1 LGHDT, CDR2 YNNKEL (reference sequence). J was trimmed by 4 bases and V by 3 bases; bases with no gene match: 5. CDR3 residues: CASSQGRTGYGYTF. The CDR3 DNA is TGTGCCAGCAGCCAGGGTCGGACAGGCTATGGCTACACCTTC.

There are many counts of this clonotype. The gene calls are TRBV4-1 and TRBJ2-7; no reliable D call. Germline V gene sequence: CDR1 MGHRA, CDR2 YSYEKL. With 0 bases removed from V and 5 bases from J, the gap between germline ends came to 14 bases. The CDR3 length is 15 residues. CDR3 sequence (DNA): TGCGCCAGCAGCCAAGATAGGATGATTCGGGACGAGCAGTACTTC. It codes for CASSQDRMIRDEQYF.

This clonotype was recorded many times. The rearrangement joins TRBV12-3 or TRBV12-4 to TRBJ2-2; 9 bases align to TRBD2. The CDR3 length is 17 residues. With V trimmed by 6 bases and J by 1 base, 9 bases remained unmatched. The CDR3 DNA reads as TGTGCCAGCAGATCATTGGGCGGGGGGGAGAACACCGGGGAGCTGTTTTTT. Translating it yields CASRSLGGGENTGELFF.

This clonotype was seen at least ten times. The V gene is TRBV18, the J gene TRBJ2-5; D not certain. Deletions cut 0 bases from V and 4 bases from J, with 12 bases between. The CDR3 has 15 residues. The germline V gene has CDR1 KGHSH and CDR2 LQKENI. CDR3 nucleotide sequence: TGTGCCAGCTCACCACCGGCACAACCAGGAGAGACCCAGTACTTC. This sequence encodes CASSPPAQPGETQYF. The full variable domain, in which reference TRBV18 and TRBJ2-5 provide the parts outside the CDR3, is NAGVMQNPRHLVRRRGQEARLRCSPMKGHSHVYWYRQLPEEGLKFMVYLQKENIIDESGMPKERFSAEFPKEGPSILRIQQVVRGDSAAYFCASSPPAQPGETQYFGPGTRLLVL.

This clonotype was counted many times. This sequence joins TRBV5-1 and TRBJ1-6; the D gene is possibly TRBD1 (5 bases). The V gene lost 4 bases and the J gene lost 7 bases, with 18 bases spanning the gap. The CDR3 contains 16 residues. CDR1 SGHRS and CDR2 YFSETQ come from the germline V gene. This chain's CDR3 is CASSLPRSGRNSPLHF. The CDR3 DNA follows: TGCGCCAGCAGCCTCCCCCGGTCAGGGCGAAATTCACCCCTCCACTTT.